This T cell receptor (beta chain) came from a study of blood T cell repertoires in COVID-19. Study information: Acute-phase and convalescent COVID-19 samples originated in the United States, Italy and Spain. Nucleic acid was either cDNA or gDNA, and it came from T cells, B-cell-depleted T cells, or PBMCs.

As processed by the authors: Reference gene primers were amplified, and this amplification served to estimate nucleated cell counts. TCRdb's table, derived via immunoSEQ multiplex PCR, lists solely in-frame clones and lacks some. V, J and clone size derive from that table, while D and trimming were established from the DNA sequence. The sample consists of tens of thousands of clones, about 86% of them appearing once. A single count supports this clone. Germline V gene sequence: CDR1 SEHNR, CDR2 FQNEAQ (reference sequence). Trimming at V came to 5 bases and at J to 1 base, leaving 2 bases not matched to a gene. This CDR3 spans 14 amino acids.

This chain connects TRBV7-9 to TRBJ1-1, with 9 bases lining up with TRBD1. The sequencing input was peripheral blood. The sequence was collected from a woman aged 60-75 years with acute or convalescent COVID-19. In DNA, the CDR3 is TGTGCCAGCAGCACAGGGGGCACGAACACTGAAGCTTTCTTT. It specifies CASSTGGTNTEAFF.